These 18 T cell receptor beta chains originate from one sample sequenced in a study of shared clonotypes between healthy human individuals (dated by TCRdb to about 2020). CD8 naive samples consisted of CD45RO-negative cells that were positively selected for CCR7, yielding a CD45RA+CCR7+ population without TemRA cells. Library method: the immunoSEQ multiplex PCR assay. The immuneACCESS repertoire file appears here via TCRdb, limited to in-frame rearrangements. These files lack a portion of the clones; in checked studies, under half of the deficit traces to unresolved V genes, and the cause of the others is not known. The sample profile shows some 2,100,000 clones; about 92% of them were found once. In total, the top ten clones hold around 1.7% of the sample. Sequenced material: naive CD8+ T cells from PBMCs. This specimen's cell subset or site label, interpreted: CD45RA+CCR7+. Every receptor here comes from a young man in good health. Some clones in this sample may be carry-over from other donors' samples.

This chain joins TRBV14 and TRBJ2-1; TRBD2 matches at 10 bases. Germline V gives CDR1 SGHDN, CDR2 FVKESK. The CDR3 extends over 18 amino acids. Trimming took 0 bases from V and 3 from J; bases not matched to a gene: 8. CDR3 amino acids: CASSQDLPLAGVYNEQFF. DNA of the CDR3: TGTGCCAGCAGCCAAGATCTGCCCCTAGCGGGAGTCTACAATGAGCAGTTCTTC. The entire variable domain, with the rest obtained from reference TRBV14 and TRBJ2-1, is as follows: EAGVTQFPSHSVIEKGQTVTLRCDPISGHDNLYWYRRVMGKEIKFLLHFVKESKQDESGMPNNRFLAERTGGTYSTLKVQPAELEDSGVYFCASSQDLPLAGVYNEQFFGPGTRLTVL.

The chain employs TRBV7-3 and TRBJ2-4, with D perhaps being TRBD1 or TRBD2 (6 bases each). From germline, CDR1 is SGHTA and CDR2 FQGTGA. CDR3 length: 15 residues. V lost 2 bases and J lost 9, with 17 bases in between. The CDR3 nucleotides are TGTGCCAGCAGCTTAGCGGGGACAACCGATAGCATTCAGTACTTC. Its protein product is CASSLAGTTDSIQYF.

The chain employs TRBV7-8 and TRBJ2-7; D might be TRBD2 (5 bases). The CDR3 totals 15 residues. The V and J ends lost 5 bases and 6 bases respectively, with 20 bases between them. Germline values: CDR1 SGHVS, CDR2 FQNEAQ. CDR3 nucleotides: TGTGCCAGCAGCCCCTTAGAGGGAGAAGAGGGCGAGCAGTACTTC. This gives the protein CASSPLEGEEGEQYF.

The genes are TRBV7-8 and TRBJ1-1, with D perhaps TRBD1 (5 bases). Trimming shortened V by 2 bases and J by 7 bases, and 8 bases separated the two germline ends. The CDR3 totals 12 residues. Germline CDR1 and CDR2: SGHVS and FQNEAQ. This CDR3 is CASSLWGGEAFF. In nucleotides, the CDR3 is TGTGCCAGCAGCTTATGGGGGGGTGAAGCTTTCTTT. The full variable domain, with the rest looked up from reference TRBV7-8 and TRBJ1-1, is GAGVSQSPRYKVAKRGQDVALRCDPISGHVSLFWYQQALGQGPEFLTYFQNEAQLDKSGLPSDRFFAERPEGSVSTLKIQRTQQEDSAVYLCASSLWGGEAFFGQGTRLTVV.

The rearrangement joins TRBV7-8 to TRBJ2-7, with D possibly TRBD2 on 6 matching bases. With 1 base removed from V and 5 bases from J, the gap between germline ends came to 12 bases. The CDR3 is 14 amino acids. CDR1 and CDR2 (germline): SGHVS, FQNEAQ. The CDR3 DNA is TGTGCCAGCAGCTTAGTTGGGGGGAACGACGAGCAGTACTTC. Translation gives CASSLVGGNDEQYF.

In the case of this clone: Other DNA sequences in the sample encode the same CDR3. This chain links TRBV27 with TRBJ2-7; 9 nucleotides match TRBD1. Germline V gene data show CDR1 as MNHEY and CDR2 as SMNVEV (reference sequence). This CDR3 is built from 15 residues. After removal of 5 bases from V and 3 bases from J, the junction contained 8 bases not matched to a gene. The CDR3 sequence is CASSLGQGGSYEQYF. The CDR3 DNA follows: TGTGCCAGCAGTCTGGGACAGGGAGGAAGCTACGAGCAGTACTTC.

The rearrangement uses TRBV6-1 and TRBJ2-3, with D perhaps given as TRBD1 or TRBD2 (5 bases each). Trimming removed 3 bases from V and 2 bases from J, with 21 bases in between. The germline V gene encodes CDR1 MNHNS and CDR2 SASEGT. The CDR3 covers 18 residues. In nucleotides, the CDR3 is TGTGCCAGCAGTGACGTAGTAGGACTGGGACCATACACAGATACGCAGTATTTT. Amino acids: CASSDVVGLGPYTDTQYF.

The CDR3 DNA reads as TGTGCCAGCAGCTCCCGACTAGCGGGGCCACAAGAGACCCAGTACTTC. Amino acids: CASSSRLAGPQETQYF. The genes are TRBV11-2 and TRBJ2-5, with TRBD2 matching 11 bases. Germline V gene data show CDR1 as SGHAT and CDR2 as FQNNGV. The junction had 6 bases not matched to a gene; V was cut back by 4 bases and J by 2 bases. This CDR3 is built from 16 residues.

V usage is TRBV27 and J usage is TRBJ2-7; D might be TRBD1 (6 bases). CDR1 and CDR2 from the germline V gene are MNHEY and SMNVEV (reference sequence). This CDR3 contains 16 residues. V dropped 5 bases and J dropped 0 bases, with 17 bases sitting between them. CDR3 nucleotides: TGTGCCAGCAGTCCTCGTGGGCAGGGGAGCTCCTACGAGCAGTACTTC. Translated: CASSPRGQGSSYEQYF.

The CDR3 is CASSRPSNEQFF. The CDR3, as DNA: TGTGCCAGCAGTCGACCAAGCAATGAGCAGTTCTTC. The gene calls are TRBV28 and TRBJ2-1, with D uncertain. Trimming took off 5 bases at V and 6 bases at J, with 8 bases between the two ends. Germline V gives CDR1 MDHEN, CDR2 SYDVKM. CDR3 length: 12 residues.

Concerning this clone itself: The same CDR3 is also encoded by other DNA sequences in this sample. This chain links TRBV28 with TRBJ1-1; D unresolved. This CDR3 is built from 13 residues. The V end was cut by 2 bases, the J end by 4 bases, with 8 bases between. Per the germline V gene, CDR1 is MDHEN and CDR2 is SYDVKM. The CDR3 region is CASSLGEGTEAFF. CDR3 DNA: TGTGCCAGCAGTTTAGGGGAGGGCACTGAAGCTTTCTTT.

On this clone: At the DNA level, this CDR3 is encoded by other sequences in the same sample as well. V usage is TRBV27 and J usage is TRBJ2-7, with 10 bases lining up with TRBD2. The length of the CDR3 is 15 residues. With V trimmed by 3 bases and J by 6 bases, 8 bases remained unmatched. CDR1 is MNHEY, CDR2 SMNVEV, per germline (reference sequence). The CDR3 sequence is CASSLSLAGVVEQYF. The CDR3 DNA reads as TGTGCCAGCAGTTTGTCTCTAGCGGGAGTTGTCGAGCAGTACTTC.

In DNA form, the CDR3 reads TGTGCCATCAGTGACCCTACAGCGAACACCGGGGAGCTGTTTTTT. This translates into CAISDPTANTGELFF. V is TRBV10-3 and J is TRBJ2-2; D unclear. Germline V gene data show CDR1 as ENHRY and CDR2 as SYGVKD. Trimming stripped 3 bases from V and 0 bases from J, with 8 bases between. There are 15 residues in the CDR3.

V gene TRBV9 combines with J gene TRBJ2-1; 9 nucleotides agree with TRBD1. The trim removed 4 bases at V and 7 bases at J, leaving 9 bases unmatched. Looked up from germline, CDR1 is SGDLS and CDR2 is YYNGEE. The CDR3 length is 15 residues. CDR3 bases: TGTGCCAGCAGCAGTAGAGGGACAGGGTTGAATGAGCAGTTCTTC. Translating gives CASSSRGTGLNEQFF.

This CDR3 is CASSLSGWVSPLNEQFF. The CDR3 DNA reads as TGTGCCAGCAGCTTATCGGGGTGGGTCTCACCATTAAATGAGCAGTTCTTC. The J gene is TRBJ2-1, the V gene TRBV7-8; tentative D call: TRBD2 (5 bases). Germline CDR1 is SGHVS and CDR2 is FQNEAQ. The V gene lost 2 bases and the J gene lost 7 bases, with 21 bases spanning the gap. The CDR3 totals 17 residues.

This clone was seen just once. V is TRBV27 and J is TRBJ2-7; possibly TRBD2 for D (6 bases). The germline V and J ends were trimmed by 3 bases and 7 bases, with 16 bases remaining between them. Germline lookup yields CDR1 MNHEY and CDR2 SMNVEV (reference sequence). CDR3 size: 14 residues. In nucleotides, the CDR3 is TGTGCCAGCAGTTTTGTGGGAGGAGGGCGAGAGCAGTACTTC. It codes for CASSFVGGGREQYF.

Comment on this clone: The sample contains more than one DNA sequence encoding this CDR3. As DNA, the CDR3 is TGTGCCAGCAGTTTATCGTTCTCCTACGAGCAGTACTTC. This codes for CASSLSFSYEQYF. The rearrangement uses TRBV27 and TRBJ2-7; D gene unclear. V was trimmed by 0 bases and J by 0 bases, leaving 3 bases between them. Germline loops: CDR1 MNHEY, CDR2 SMNVEV (reference sequence). This CDR3 comprises 13 residues.

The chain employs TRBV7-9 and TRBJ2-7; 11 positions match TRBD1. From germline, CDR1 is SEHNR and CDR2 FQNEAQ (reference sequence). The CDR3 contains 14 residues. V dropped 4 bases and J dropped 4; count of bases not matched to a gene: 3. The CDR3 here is CASSSGDRGYEQYF. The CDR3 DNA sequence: TGTGCCAGCAGCTCCGGGGACAGGGGGTACGAGCAGTACTTC. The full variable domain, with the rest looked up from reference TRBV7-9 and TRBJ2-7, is DTGVSQNPRHKITKRGQNVTFRCDPISEHNRLYWYRQTLGQGPEFLTYFQNEAQLEKSRLLSDRFSAERPKGSFSTLEIQRTEQGDSAMYLCASSSGDRGYEQYFGPGTRLTVT.